These 13 T cell receptor beta chains originate from one sample sequenced in a study of OX40 agonist ivuxolimab in advanced cancers. Clones were sequenced by immunoSEQ multiplex PCR, and TCRdb holds only the in-frame ones, with some missing. The table lists tens of thousands of clones, about 92% of them singletons. The starting material was CD4+ or CD8+ T cells sorted from blood, obtained in a trial of the OX40 agonist ivuxolimab. Every receptor here comes from an adult with an advanced solid tumor such as melanoma, head and neck, liver or kidney cancer.

This sequence joins TRBV4-3 and TRBJ1-2, with a weak D call TRBD1 (5 bases). Germline V gene lookup returns CDR1 LGHNA and CDR2 YSLEER. CDR3 size: 14 residues. Trimming pared 3 bases from V and 4 bases from J, leaving 12 bases between. DNA of the CDR3: TGCGCCAGCAGCCAGTCGACAGCGTTCTATGGCTACACCTTC. Encoded protein: CASSQSTAFYGYTF.

V and J are TRBV27 and TRBJ1-2; 8 bases are shared with TRBD1. Germline CDR1 reads MNHEY; CDR2 reads SMNVEV (reference sequence). The V and J ends lost 4 bases and 1 base, in that order; junction bases with no gene match: 5. The CDR3 has 15 residues. The CDR3 sequence: CASSYRTGNNYGYTF. CDR3 DNA: TGTGCCAGCAGTTACCGGACAGGGAATAACTATGGCTACACCTTC.

In its sample, this clone was seen once. This chain connects TRBV19 to TRBJ1-5, with 9 bases aligning to TRBD1. The CDR3 is 21 residues long. V shed 2 bases, J shed 2 bases, and the junction held 19 bases outside the gene matches. CDR1 LNHDA and CDR2 SQIVND come from the germline V gene (reference sequence). CDR3 in amino acids: CASSISGGRDRVQEGNQPQHF. For the CDR3, the DNA is TGTGCCAGTAGTATAAGCGGGGGCCGGGACAGGGTTCAGGAGGGCAATCAGCCCCAGCATTTT. The complete variable domain, with remaining parts taken from reference TRBV19 and TRBJ1-5, reads DGGITQSPKYLFRKEGQNVTLSCEQNLNHDAMYWYRQDPGQGLRLIYYSQIVNDFQKGDIAEGYSVSREKKESFPLTVTSAQKNPTAFYLCASSISGGRDRVQEGNQPQHFGDGTRLSIL.

In this sample, this clone turned up once. The chain is built from TRBV27 and TRBJ2-7; TRBD1 is a possible D gene (5 bases). The CDR3 is 13 amino acids. From germline, CDR1 is MNHEY and CDR2 SMNVEV (reference sequence). Between the trimmed V and J ends, which lost 2 bases and 4 bases, there was a span of 9 bases. Here the CDR3 reads CASSLGAAYEQYF. As DNA, the CDR3 is TGTGCCAGCAGTTTAGGGGCCGCTTACGAGCAGTACTTC.

The V call is TRBV4-1, the J call TRBJ2-3; TRBD1 or TRBD2 may be the D gene (5 bases each). Germline CDR1 is MGHRA and CDR2 is YSYEKL. CDR3 length equals 15 residues. Trimming stripped 5 bases from V and 5 bases from J, with 17 bases between. The CDR3 DNA reads as TGCGCCAGCAGCTCTACAGGTTCCGAGGGAGATACGCAGTATTTT. Translating gives CASSSTGSEGDTQYF.

CDR3 in amino acids: CASSAPATHEQYF. CDR3 bases: TGTGCCAGCAGCGCTCCAGCTACTCACGAGCAGTACTTC. The chain employs TRBV9 and TRBJ2-7; D is unclear. Trimming cost V 3 bases and J 5 bases, with 12 bases left between them. Germline CDR1 reads SGDLS; CDR2 reads YYNGEE. The CDR3 loop spans 13 amino acids.

This chain links TRBV28 with TRBJ2-7; D not certain. V was pared by 6 bases and J by 2 bases, with 14 bases between. Germline loops: CDR1 MDHEN, CDR2 SYDVKM. The CDR3 extends over 14 amino acids. The CDR3 DNA sequence: TGTGCCAGCAGACCAACCGGACGAACCTACGAGCAGTACTTC. It yields the protein CASRPTGRTYEQYF.

This CDR3 is CASSLGPGLAGFEQFF. CDR3 in DNA: TGTGCCAGCAGCTTAGGTCCGGGACTAGCGGGGTTCGAGCAGTTCTTC. This chain joins TRBV11-2 and TRBJ2-1, with 13 nucleotides matching TRBD2. The CDR3 spans 16 residues. V gave up 1 base and J gave up 10 bases; unmatched junction bases: 7. Germline V lookup: CDR1 SGHAT, CDR2 FQNNGV.

This chain links TRBV7-9 with TRBJ1-4, with 10 positions matching TRBD1. Trimming cost V 8 bases and J 6 bases; bases outside gene matches: 9. Germline CDR1 SEHNR, CDR2 FQNEAQ (reference sequence). CDR3 length: 15 amino acids. CDR3 amino acids: CASGPRGTGDEKLFF. CDR3 sequence (DNA): TGTGCCAGCGGGCCGAGGGGGACAGGGGATGAAAAACTGTTTTTT.

The rearrangement uses TRBV4-3 and TRBJ2-5; D unresolved. V was clipped by 1 base and J by 2 bases, with 5 bases between them. Per the germline V gene, CDR1 is LGHNA and CDR2 is YSLEER. This CDR3 is built from 13 residues. The CDR3 nucleotides are TGCGCCAGCAGCCAAGGGGCACAAGAGACCCAGTACTTC. Residues: CASSQGAQETQYF.

This clone showed up just a few times. This chain uses TRBV9 with TRBJ1-1; no reliable D call. V was shortened by 0 bases and J by 2 bases, with 8 bases between the two germline ends. The CDR3 spans 14 residues. Germline CDR1 and CDR2: SGDLS and YYNGEE. CDR3 sequence reads: CASSVGGFNTEAFF. Written as DNA, the CDR3 is TGTGCCAGCAGCGTAGGAGGCTTCAACACTGAAGCTTTCTTT. Full variable domain (remainder filled in from reference TRBV9 and TRBJ1-1): DSGVTQTPKHLITATGQRVTLRCSPRSGDLSVYWYQQSLDQGLQFLIQYYNGEERAKGNILERFSAQQFPDLHSELNLSSLELGDSALYFCASSVGGFNTEAFFGQGTRLTVV.

The rearrangement uses TRBV7-3 and TRBJ2-1; TRBD1 agrees at 8 bases. The germline gives CDR1 SGHTA, CDR2 FQGTGA. The trim removed 0 bases at V and 7 bases at J, leaving 8 bases unmatched. The CDR3 totals 16 residues. CDR3 residues: CASSLTGTGNANEQFF. The CDR3 nucleotides are TGTGCCAGCAGCTTAACCGGGACAGGTAACGCAAATGAGCAGTTCTTC.

The V call is TRBV19, the J call TRBJ1-2; the D gene is possibly TRBD1 (5 bases). Germline CDR1 is LNHDA and CDR2 is SQIVND (reference sequence). There are 17 residues in the CDR3. The V end lost 7 bases, the J end lost 0 bases, and 21 bases lay between the germline ends. CDR3 nucleotide sequence: TGTGCCAGTACCCCTACAGGTTCTCGTTCAGCTAACTATGGCTACACCTTC. This translates into CASTPTGSRSANYGYTF.